The 17 T cell receptor beta chains below were found in one sample sequenced in a study of blood T cell repertoires in COVID-19. TCRdb's table, derived via immunoSEQ multiplex PCR, lists solely in-frame clones and lacks some. The sample holds about 71,000 clones; 86% are singletons and the top ten take 2%. The sequenced material came from peripheral blood. These receptors were obtained from a man aged 30 to 39 with acute or convalescent COVID-19.

This chain links TRBV2 with TRBJ1-4; D ambiguous. Germline loops: CDR1 SNHLY, CDR2 FYNNEI. There are 14 residues in the CDR3. V lost 7 bases, J lost 3 bases, and 12 bases lay in between. The CDR3 DNA reads TGTGCCAGCATGCCCAGGTGGGCTAATGAAAAACTGTTTTTT. This encodes CASMPRWANEKLFF.

This chain joins TRBV30 and TRBJ2-1; 13 bases map to TRBD2. CDR3 size: 17 residues. Germline CDR1 and CDR2: GTSNPN and SVGIG (reference sequence). With 3 bases clipped from V and 5 bases from J, the junction kept 10 bases outside the gene matches. The CDR3 coding sequence is TGTGCCTGGAGCAATCCGGGACTAGCGGGACCCAACAATGAGCAGTTCTTC. Amino acids: CAWSNPGLAGPNNEQFF.

The chain has TRBV7-2 and TRBJ2-1; the match to TRBD2 covers 12 bases. Germline trimming cut 5 bases from V and 6 bases from J; bases unmatched to any gene: 5. The germline CDR1 and CDR2 sequences are SGHTA and FQGNSA. The CDR3 extends over 15 amino acids. The CDR3 DNA reads TGTGCCAGCAGCCGCGGACTAGCGGGAAGCAATGAGCAGTTCTTC. Its protein product is CASSRGLAGSNEQFF. The full variable domain, its missing parts supplied by reference TRBV7-2 and TRBJ2-1, is GAGVSQSPSNKVTEKGKDVELRCDPISGHTALYWYRQSLGQGLEFLIYFQGNSAPDKSGLPSDRFSAERTGGSVSTLTIQRTQQEDSAVYLCASSRGLAGSNEQFFGPGTRLTVL.

This chain connects TRBV5-1 to TRBJ2-1; D remains unclear. CDR1 is SGHRS, CDR2 YFSETQ, per germline. There are 16 residues in the CDR3. Trimming removed 4 bases from V and 5 bases from J, with 19 bases in between. CDR3 DNA: TGCGCCAGCAGCCGAAACGACCTCCGCGGCAACAATGAGCAGTTCTTC. This translates into CASSRNDLRGNNEQFF.

This chain joins TRBV2 and TRBJ1-6, with 7 bases identical to TRBD1. The CDR3 is 14 residues long. Trimming removed 3 bases from V and 5 bases from J; junction bases left unmatched: 1. The germline CDR1 and CDR2 sequences are SNHLY and FYNNEI. The DNA of the CDR3 is TGTGCCAGCAGTGAGGGGACAGATAATTCACCCCTCCACTTT. This codes for CASSEGTDNSPLHF. The full variable domain, its missing parts supplied by reference TRBV2 and TRBJ1-6, is EPEVTQTPSHQVTQMGQEVILRCVPISNHLYFYWYRQILGQKVEFLVSFYNNEISEKSEIFDDQFSVERPDGSNFTLKIRSTKLEDSAMYFCASSEGTDNSPLHFGNGTRLTVT.

This rearrangement joins TRBV7-8 to TRBJ1-4; D perhaps matches TRBD1 (6 bases). The CDR3 is made up of 17 amino acids. The germline V gene has CDR1 SGHVS and CDR2 FQNEAQ. The ends were cut back, 5 bases at V and 4 bases at J, with 20 bases in the middle. The CDR3, as DNA: TGTGCCAGCAGCCCTTTTTCCGGACAGATAAATAATGAAAAACTGTTTTTT. This translates into CASSPFSGQINNEKLFF.

V is TRBV30 and J is TRBJ2-1; TRBD1 matches at 8 bases. Germline CDR1 is GTSNPN and CDR2 is SVGIG (reference sequence). V was pared by 8 bases and J by 3 bases, with 15 bases of the junction left unmatched. This CDR3 spans 16 amino acids. CDR3 in DNA: TGTGCCGTGGGAGGTGGGAGACAGGGGTACTACAATGAGCAGTTCTTC. It is translated as CAVGGGRQGYYNEQFF.

CDR3 in amino acids: CASSQGQGVRGPLHF. The CDR3 DNA is TGTGCCAGCAGCCAAGGACAGGGCGTAAGGGGACCCCTCCACTTT. The chain has TRBV3-1 (or the pseudogene TRBV3-2) and TRBJ1-6; 7 bases align to TRBD1. In germline, CDR1 is LGHDT, CDR2 YNNKEL (reference sequence). The V gene end was trimmed by 1 base and the J gene end by 12 bases; junction bases not matched to a gene: 9. The CDR3 extends over 15 amino acids.

The chain has TRBV5-1 and TRBJ1-2, with TRBD1 identical over 9 bases. Trimming removed 4 bases from V and 2 bases from J; junction bases left unmatched: 3. The germline V gene has CDR1 SGHRS and CDR2 YFSETQ. The CDR3 is made up of 14 amino acids. The CDR3 protein is CASSVGTGNYGYTF. The DNA for the CDR3 is TGCGCCAGCAGCGTCGGGACAGGGAACTATGGCTACACCTTC.

The chain carries TRBV12-3 or TRBV12-4 and TRBJ2-2; D is unclear. V was cut by 5 bases and J by 8 bases, with 12 bases left in between. The CDR3 totals 13 residues. CDR3 sequence reads: CASSPTPPGELFF. CDR3 coding DNA: TGTGCCAGCAGTCCTACCCCTCCGGGGGAGCTGTTTTTT.

This clone is a singleton in its sample. The genes are TRBV18 and TRBJ1-3, with D tentatively TRBD1 (5 bases). This CDR3 has 15 residues. The germline gives CDR1 KGHSH, CDR2 LQKENI. Trimming took 3 bases from V and 3 from J, leaving 12 bases between them. The CDR3 sequence: CASSPSRDFGNTIYF. CDR3 DNA sequence: TGTGCCAGCTCACCTTCCCGGGACTTTGGAAACACCATATATTTT. Full variable domain (missing parts from reference TRBV18 and TRBJ1-3): NAGVMQNPRHLVRRRGQEARLRCSPMKGHSHVYWYRQLPEEGLKFMVYLQKENIIDESGMPKERFSAEFPKEGPSILRIQQVVRGDSAAYFCASSPSRDFGNTIYFGEGSWLTVV.

The rearrangement uses TRBV18 and TRBJ2-5, with unresolved D. The germline gives CDR1 KGHSH, CDR2 LQKENI. The CDR3 consists of 13 residues. Trimming removed 2 bases from V and 10 bases from J, with 14 bases in between. CDR3 in amino acids: CASSPTRPTGQYF. DNA for the CDR3: TGTGCCAGCTCACCAACGCGCCCGACGGGCCAGTACTTC.

This sequence joins TRBV6-5 and TRBJ1-1; D is uncertain. Trimming pared 9 bases from V and 3 bases from J, leaving 11 bases between. The germline gives CDR1 MNHEY, CDR2 SVGAGI. The CDR3 length is 12 residues. CDR3 protein: CASARGDTEAFF. CDR3 nucleotides: TGTGCCAGTGCTCGAGGAGACACTGAAGCTTTCTTT.

This clone was seen just once. V and J are TRBV7-3 and TRBJ2-1; 8 bases line up with TRBD2. With 5 bases clipped from V and 4 bases from J, the junction kept 13 bases outside the gene matches. The CDR3 is 17 residues long. Germline V CDR1 and CDR2: SGHTA, FQGTGA. The CDR3 loop is CASSPGLLAGTYNEQFF. The CDR3 DNA follows: TGTGCCAGCAGCCCCGGACTTCTAGCGGGTACTTACAATGAGCAGTTCTTC.

The chain's CDR3 is CASSLTGGEYNEQFF. The DNA of the CDR3 is TGCGCCAGCAGCTTAACAGGGGGCGAGTACAATGAGCAGTTCTTC. The chain employs TRBV5-1 and TRBJ2-1; TRBD1 matches 9 bases. Trimming took 2 bases from V and 4 from J; bases not matched to a gene: 4. CDR1 is SGHRS and CDR2 is YFSETQ in the germline V gene. The length of the CDR3 is 15 residues. The full variable domain, completed using reference TRBV5-1 and TRBJ2-1, is KAGVTQTPRYLIKTRGQQVTLSCSPISGHRSVSWYQQTPGQGLQFLFEYFSETQRNKGNFPGRFSGRQFSNSRSEMNVSTLELGDSALYLCASSLTGGEYNEQFFGPGTRLTVL.

V usage is TRBV30 and J usage is TRBJ1-5, with 10 nucleotides matching TRBD1. The germline V gene encodes CDR1 GTSNPN and CDR2 SVGIG (reference sequence). The trim removed 3 bases at V and 5 bases at J, leaving 7 bases unmatched. The CDR3 loop spans 15 amino acids. CDR3 sequence (DNA): TGTGCCTGGAGATCGCCGACAGGGGGCTATCAGCCCCAGCATTTT. Its translation: CAWRSPTGGYQPQHF.

This sequence joins TRBV14 and TRBJ1-1; D possibly corresponds to TRBD1 (6 bases). The length of the CDR3 is 17 residues. V lost 3 bases, J lost 2 bases, and 19 bases lay in between. Germline V gene sequence: CDR1 SGHDN, CDR2 FVKESK. The CDR3 sequence is CASSQARDRGHNTEAFF. DNA of the CDR3: TGTGCCAGCAGCCAGGCTAGAGATAGGGGACACAACACTGAAGCTTTCTTT.